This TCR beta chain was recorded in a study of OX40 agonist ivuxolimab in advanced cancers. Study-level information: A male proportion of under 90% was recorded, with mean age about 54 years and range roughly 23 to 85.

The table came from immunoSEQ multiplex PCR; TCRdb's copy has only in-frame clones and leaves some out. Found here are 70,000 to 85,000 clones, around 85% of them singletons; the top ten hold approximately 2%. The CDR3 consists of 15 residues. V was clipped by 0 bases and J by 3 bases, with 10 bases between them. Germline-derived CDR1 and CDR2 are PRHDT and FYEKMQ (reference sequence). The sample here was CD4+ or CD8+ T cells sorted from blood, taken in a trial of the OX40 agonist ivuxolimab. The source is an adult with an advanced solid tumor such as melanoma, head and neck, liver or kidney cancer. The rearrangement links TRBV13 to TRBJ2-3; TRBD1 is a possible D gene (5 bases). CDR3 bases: TGTGCCAGCAGCTTAGGGCAGGGTACGACAGATACGCAGTATTTT. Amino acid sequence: CASSLGQGTTDTQYF.